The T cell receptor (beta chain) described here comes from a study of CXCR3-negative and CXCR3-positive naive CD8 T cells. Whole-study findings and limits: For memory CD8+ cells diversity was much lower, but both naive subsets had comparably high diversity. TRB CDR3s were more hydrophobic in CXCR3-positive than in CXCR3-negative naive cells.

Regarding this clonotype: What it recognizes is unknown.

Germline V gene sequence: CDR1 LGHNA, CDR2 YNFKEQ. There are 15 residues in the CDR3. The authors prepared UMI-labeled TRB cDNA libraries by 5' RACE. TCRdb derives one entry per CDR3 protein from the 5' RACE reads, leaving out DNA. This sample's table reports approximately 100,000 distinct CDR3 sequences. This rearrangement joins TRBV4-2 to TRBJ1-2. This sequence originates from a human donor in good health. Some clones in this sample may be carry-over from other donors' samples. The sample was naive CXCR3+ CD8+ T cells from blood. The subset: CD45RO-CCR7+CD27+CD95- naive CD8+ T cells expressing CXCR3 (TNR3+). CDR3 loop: CASSQDGYTNYGYTF.